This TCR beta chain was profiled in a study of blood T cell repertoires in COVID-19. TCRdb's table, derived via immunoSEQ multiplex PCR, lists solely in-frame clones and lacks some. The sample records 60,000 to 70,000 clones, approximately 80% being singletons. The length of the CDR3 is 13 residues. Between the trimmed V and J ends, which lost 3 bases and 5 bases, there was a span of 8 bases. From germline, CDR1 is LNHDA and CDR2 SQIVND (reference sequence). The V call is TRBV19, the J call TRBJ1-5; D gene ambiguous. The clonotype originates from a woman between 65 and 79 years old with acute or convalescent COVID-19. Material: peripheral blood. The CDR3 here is CASSMQKHQPQHF. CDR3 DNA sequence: TGTGCCAGTAGTATGCAGAAACATCAGCCCCAGCATTTT.